The clone carrying this TCR beta chain was seen more than once but under ten times. Its cognate antigen is unknown. This entry belongs to a study of CD8 T cells in ankylosing spondylitis. Points from the study as a whole: A CD8+ phenotype characterized the disease-linked clones, which were relatively rare in peripheral blood. Typical of ankylosing spondylitis blood, it appeared, was a TCR beta motif of several highly homologous variants. Both synovial fluid and blood in reactive arthritis had previously been reported to carry some motif variants.

The CDR3 covers 15 residues. Germline assignment: CDR1 ENHRY and CDR2 SYGVKD. V was cut by 3 bases and J by 0 bases, with 6 bases left in between. One entry per CDR3 protein results from TCRdb running MiXCR on the 5' RACE reads. Of approximately 540,000 distinct CDR3 sequences listed, 10% to 15% are singletons. The clonotype originates from a male donor with ankylosing spondylitis. Sequencing used blood, either unsorted or a sorted T cell fraction (not recorded which). The gene calls are TRBV10-3 and TRBJ2-6; no definite D call. The CDR3 region has the DNA TGTGCCATCAGTGATCAAAACTCTGGGGCCAACGTCCTGACTTTC. This sequence encodes CAISDQNSGANVLTF.